The sample holds a few counts of the clone carrying this T cell receptor (beta chain). Its antigen remains unknown. Germline-derived CDR1 and CDR2 are MNHNY and SVGAGI (reference sequence). With 2 bases clipped from V and 4 bases from J, the junction kept 4 bases outside the gene matches. The CDR3 is 14 amino acids. 5'RACE with constant-segment primers built TCRalpha and TCRbeta cDNA libraries with UMIs. MiXCR, run by TCRdb on the 5' RACE reads, gives a single entry per CDR3 protein. Of around 180,000 distinct CDR3 sequences detected, approximately 16% appear once; the ten largest clones hold just over 2%. This entry comes from a study of T-cell memory formation after mild COVID-19. Study summary: Clusters of TCRs were largely donor specific. Overall study results and limits: Pre-infection memory carried some responding clones, suggesting that cross-reactive memory joined. Contracting CD4+ clones were located mainly in CM and EM, and CD8+ clones in EMRA.

The receptor was derived from an adult woman who had mild COVID-19 (a few samples of this study predate the infection). Cell type and time point are not known. This chain links TRBV6-6 with TRBJ2-5; 7 bases line up with TRBD1. The specimen sequenced was PBMCs or a T cell subset sorted from them (not recorded which). The CDR3 coding sequence is TGTGCCAGCAGTTACACGCGACAGGGAGAGACCCAGTACTTC. Amino acids: CASSYTRQGETQYF.